The rows below give T cell receptor beta chains drawn from one sample of a study of PD-1 blockade in classical Hodgkin lymphoma. The assay was immunoSEQ multiplex PCR, and TCRdb's table has in-frame clones only and misses some. The sample shows fewer than 65,000 clones, 80% to 90% of them seen only once. Source: peripheral blood mononuclear cells (PBMCs), taken at baseline. The receptors were sampled from a human donor with classical Hodgkin lymphoma. Each CDR3 is given with its conserved first and last residue. A D gene is named only where the DNA matches it firmly. Where a row states a size, it is once, few, many or the class of an expanded clone; other rows omit it.

D gene	V gene	J gene	clone size	CDR3 protein	CDR3 DNA
TRBD1	TRBV30	TRBJ2-7	-	CAWRQGTYEQYF	TGTGCCTGGAGACAGGGGACCTACGAGCAGTACTTC
-	TRBV29-1	TRBJ2-1	-	CSGIPGEENEQFF	TGCAGCGGCATTCCGGGGGAAGAGAATGAGCAGTTCTTC
-	TRBV6-6	TRBJ2-3	once	CASSPGQGTDTQYF	TGTGCCAGCAGCCCCGGGCAAGGCACAGATACGCAGTATTTT
-	TRBV19	TRBJ2-2	once	CASWGGELFF	TGTGCCAGTTGGGGCGGGGAGCTGTTTTTT
TRBD1	TRBV6-5	TRBJ1-5	once	CASSRTNRGDQPQHF	TGTGCCAGCAGTAGGACAAACAGGGGGGATCAGCCCCAGCATTTT
-	TRBV10-1	TRBJ2-2	-	CARYLQPPTGELFF	TGCGCCAGATACTTACAACCCCCCACCGGGGAGCTGTTTTTT
-	TRBV5-6	TRBJ1-2	-	CASSLARELVNYGYTF	TGTGCCAGCAGCTTGGCCCGGGAGTTGGTCAACTATGGCTACACCTTC
TRBD1	TRBV2	TRBJ1-2	-	CASRADRGWDGYTF	TGTGCCAGCAGAGCAGACAGGGGATGGGATGGCTACACCTTC
TRBD1	TRBV7-2	TRBJ2-7	-	CASTPLGQEVSYEQYF	TGTGCCAGCACCCCCCTGGGACAGGAAGTATCCTACGAGCAGTACTTC
TRBD1	TRBV7-8	TRBJ1-5	-	CASSTGVGQPQHF	TGTGCCAGCAGCACAGGGGTCGGGCAGCCCCAGCATTTT
-	TRBV6-1	TRBJ1-2	-	CASSELIQWTQDGYGYTF	TGTGCCAGCAGTGAATTGATTCAATGGACGCAGGACGGGTATGGCTACACCTTC
TRBD1	TRBV10-3	TRBJ1-1	-	CAISEGTEKMNTEAFF	TGTGCCATCAGTGAAGGGACAGAGAAAATGAACACTGAAGCTTTCTTT
-	TRBV28	TRBJ1-4	-	CASSQRQVGREKLFF	TGTGCCAGCAGTCAGCGACAGGTGGGGAGAGAAAAACTGTTTTTT
-	TRBV13	TRBJ2-1	-	CASSSSREQFF	TGTGCCAGCAGCTCCTCACGGGAGCAGTTCTTC
TRBD1	TRBV6-5	TRBJ1-2	few	CASSFTTGSGYTF	TGTGCCAGCAGTTTCACGACAGGGAGCGGCTACACCTTC
TRBD1	TRBV10-3	TRBJ2-2	-	CAITRGTGDHTGELFF	TGTGCCATCACGAGGGGGACAGGGGACCACACCGGGGAGCTGTTTTTT
-	TRBV30	TRBJ1-2	-	CAWSVYGYTF	TGTGCCTGGAGTGTCTATGGCTACACCTTC
-	TRBV7-2	TRBJ1-1	-	CASSFQGRDTEAFF	TGTGCCAGCAGCTTTCAGGGGCGGGACACTGAAGCTTTCTTT
-	TRBV4-1	TRBJ2-3	-	CASSQDRAGWVDTQYF	TGCGCCAGCAGCCAAGATCGGGCTGGCTGGGTAGATACGCAGTATTTT
-	TRBV29-1	TRBJ1-2	-	CSVEDPLVPSGGPNYGYTF	TGCAGCGTTGAAGACCCCCTTGTGCCCTCGGGGGGCCCGAACTATGGCTACACCTTC
TRBD1	TRBV6-4	TRBJ1-1	-	CASSDLDRAGIDTEAFF	TGTGCCAGCAGTGACCTTGACAGGGCGGGAATAGACACTGAAGCTTTCTTT
-	TRBV27	TRBJ2-1	-	CASRRGGSYNEQFF	TGTGCCAGCAGGAGGGGGGGGTCTTACAATGAGCAGTTCTTC
-	TRBV7-9	TRBJ2-7	-	CASSLTTFYEQYF	TGTGCCAGCAGCTTAACTACTTTTTACGAGCAGTACTTC
TRBD1	TRBV30	TRBJ1-5	-	CACSYQGGNQPQHF	TGTGCCTGTAGTTACCAGGGGGGCAATCAGCCCCAGCATTTT
-	TRBV5-4	TRBJ1-3	-	CASSSESGNTIYF	TGTGCCAGCAGCTCCGAATCTGGAAACACCATATATTTT
-	TRBV7-8	TRBJ1-1	-	CASSLVGSLLNTEAFF	TGTGCCAGCAGCTTAGTAGGTAGTCTATTGAACACTGAAGCTTTCTTT
TRBD2	TRBV13	TRBJ2-5	-	CASSLGPLAATQYF	TGTGCCAGCAGCTTAGGCCCACTAGCGGCGACCCAGTACTTC
-	TRBV27	TRBJ2-7	-	CASSKLGQFLSYEQYF	TGTGCCAGCAGTAAATTGGGGCAGTTTCTCTCCTACGAGCAGTACTTC
-	TRBV5-1	TRBJ1-1	-	CASSSGNTEAFF	TGCGCCAGCAGCTCCGGGAACACTGAAGCTTTCTTT
TRBD1	TRBV6-1	TRBJ2-3	-	CASSDLGQRATDTQYF	TGTGCCAGCAGTGACCTGGGACAGAGAGCCACAGATACGCAGTATTTT
TRBD2	TRBV10-2	TRBJ2-5	-	CASSEGTSGGLGETQYF	TGCGCCAGCAGCGAAGGGACTAGCGGGGGTCTCGGGGAGACCCAGTACTTC
-	TRBV11-2	TRBJ1-2	once	CASSSTGLDGYTF	TGTGCCAGCAGCTCTACAGGGCTGGATGGCTACACCTTC
-	TRBV6-5	TRBJ2-5	-	CASSPGRSYQETQYF	TGTGCCAGCAGCCCGGGCCGATCGTACCAAGAGACCCAGTACTTC
TRBD1	TRBV27	TRBJ1-2	-	CASSRDRGSLSVSGYTF	TGTGCCAGCAGTAGGGACAGGGGAAGCCTGTCCGTGTCTGGCTACACCTTC
TRBD1	TRBV9	TRBJ1-2	-	CASSVEDRGYGYTF	TGTGCCAGCAGCGTAGAAGACAGGGGCTATGGCTACACCTTC
-	TRBV4-1	TRBJ2-3	-	CASRGNTDTQYF	TGCGCCAGCCGAGGCAACACAGATACGCAGTATTTT
-	TRBV7-9	TRBJ2-1	few	CASTHGGVNEQFF	TGTGCCAGCACCCACGGAGGTGTGAATGAGCAGTTCTTC
TRBD1	TRBV14	TRBJ2-7	-	CASSAGTGAPYEQYF	TGTGCCAGCAGCGCCGGGACAGGGGCTCCCTACGAGCAGTACTTC
TRBD2	TRBV2	TRBJ2-4	-	CASSDSGRNIQYF	TGTGCCAGCAGTGACAGCGGGAGGAACATTCAGTACTTC
-	TRBV15	TRBJ1-4	-	CATGPEGNTNEKLFF	TGTGCCACCGGACCGGAGGGGAATACTAATGAAAAACTGTTTTTT
-	TRBV2	TRBJ1-2	-	CASSGDNLLGYTF	TGTGCCAGCAGTGGGGACAACCTGTTGGGCTACACCTTC
-	TRBV10-2	TRBJ1-5	-	CASCEWGQPQHF	TGCGCCAGCTGCGAGTGGGGTCAGCCCCAGCATTTT
TRBD1	TRBV29-1	TRBJ2-7	-	CSVKGQGVYEQYF	TGCAGCGTTAAGGGACAGGGGGTTTACGAGCAGTACTTC
-	TRBV6-9	TRBJ1-1	-	CASSYSGEAFF	TGTGCCAGCAGTTATTCTGGGGAAGCTTTCTTT
-	TRBV19	TRBJ2-5	-	CASSEAAQETQYF	TGTGCCAGTAGTGAGGCAGCCCAAGAGACCCAGTACTTC
TRBD1	TRBV6-1	TRBJ2-7	-	CASSVRDRGNEQYF	TGTGCCAGCAGTGTAAGGGACAGGGGAAACGAGCAGTACTTC
-	TRBV5-1	TRBJ2-2	-	CASSLAGQGVELFF	TGCGCCAGCAGCTTGGCTGGCCAGGGCGTGGAGCTGTTTTTT
-	TRBV4-1	TRBJ2-2	-	CASSQDTGPTGELFF	TGCGCCAGCAGCCAAGATACGGGGCCCACCGGGGAGCTGTTTTTT
-	TRBV28	TRBJ1-5	once	CATRGQGSNQPQHF	TGTGCCACCCGCGGGCAGGGGTCCAATCAGCCCCAGCATTTT
-	TRBV13	TRBJ2-5	-	CASSSDPGPQETQYF	TGTGCCAGCAGCTCCGACCCGGGACCTCAAGAGACCCAGTACTTC
-	TRBV23-1	TRBJ1-2	-	CASSQSPGPTYGYTF	TGCGCCAGCAGTCAATCCCCAGGCCCTACCTATGGCTACACCTTC
-	TRBV2	TRBJ1-5	-	CASSETQVNQPQHF	TGTGCCAGCAGTGAAACCCAGGTCAATCAGCCCCAGCATTTT
TRBD1	TRBV18	TRBJ2-7	-	CASSPLITGTGGYEQYF	TGTGCCAGCTCACCTTTAATAACCGGGACAGGGGGATACGAGCAGTACTTC
TRBD2	TRBV13	TRBJ2-2	-	CASRRGGNTGELFF	TGTGCCAGCCGGCGGGGGGGCAATACCGGGGAGCTGTTTTTT
-	TRBV10-3	TRBJ2-3	-	CAISGLGTDTQYF	TGTGCCATCAGTGGCTTGGGCACAGATACGCAGTATTTT